These 15 T cell receptor beta chains were all obtained from the same sample, sequenced in a study of post-analysis software for immune sequencing data. The study, taken as a whole, reports: Relative to controls, patients had about five TRBV segments at higher frequency, with TRBV5-6, TRBV5-1 and TRBV20-1 among these.

Unique molecular identifiers were built into the TCR beta cDNA libraries. TCRdb processed the PCR reads anew with MiXCR; each CDR3 protein has one entry. The sample holds about 540,000 distinct CDR3 sequences, 34% seen once. Their antigens are not known. The sequenced sample was blood. These TCRs come from a girl aged 2 to 17 with multiple sclerosis.

The chain joins TRBV6-5 to TRBJ1-2, with D tentatively TRBD1 (6 bases). The CDR3 covers 14 residues. CDR1 and CDR2 (germline): MNHEY, SVGAGI. V lost 0 bases and J lost 8, with 13 bases in between. DNA for the CDR3: TGTGCCAGCAGTTACTCCGGGACATTGCACGGCTACACCTTC. As protein: CASSYSGTLHGYTF.

The V call is TRBV4-1, the J call TRBJ1-1; 7 nucleotides agree with TRBD1. This CDR3 has 14 amino acids. Germline lookup yields CDR1 MGHRA and CDR2 YSYEKL. Trimming took 4 bases from V and 7 from J; bases not matched to a gene: 9. The DNA of the CDR3 is TGCGCCAGCAGCCGCATTGGGACAGCAAGTGAAGCTTTCTTT. Translation gives CASSRIGTASEAFF.

The chain combines TRBV7-8 with TRBJ2-7; D perhaps matches TRBD1 (5 bases). V was trimmed by 2 bases and J by 6 bases, leaving 8 bases between them. The germline gives CDR1 SGHVS, CDR2 FQNEAQ. CDR3 length: 12 amino acids. Here the CDR3 DNA reads TGTGCCAGCAGCTTACAGGGCGCCGAGCAGTACTTC. It is translated as CASSLQGAEQYF.

Only a few counts were recorded for this clonotype. V gene TRBV9 combines with J gene TRBJ2-5; tentatively, D is TRBD2 (5 bases). Germline V gene lookup returns CDR1 SGDLS and CDR2 YYNGEE. Deletions cut 0 bases from V and 4 bases from J, with 13 bases between. The CDR3 extends over 15 amino acids. The CDR3 protein is CASSVGSSEGETQYF. The CDR3 DNA reads TGTGCCAGCAGCGTAGGAAGCAGCGAGGGAGAGACCCAGTACTTC.

J is TRBJ2-3 and V is TRBV3-1, with TRBD2 identical over 9 bases. With V trimmed by 2 bases and J by 5 bases, 5 bases remained unmatched. The CDR3 runs to 15 residues. The V gene's germline CDR1 is LGHDT and CDR2 YNNKEL (reference sequence). Here the CDR3 reads CASSQQERGEDTQYF. DNA for the CDR3: TGTGCCAGCAGCCAACAAGAGCGGGGGGAAGATACGCAGTATTTT.

This clonotype was seen a handful of times. The V and J genes are TRBV20-1 and TRBJ1-5; TRBD1 might be the D (6 bases). The CDR3 has 15 amino acids. Germline V CDR1 and CDR2: DFQATT, SNEGSKA (reference sequence). V was clipped by 5 bases and J by 1 base, with 15 bases between them. CDR3 sequence reads: CSALGQSGSNQPQHF. CDR3 in DNA: TGCAGTGCTCTAGGACAGTCGGGGAGCAATCAGCCCCAGCATTTT.

The V and J genes are TRBV29-1 and TRBJ1-2; 11 nucleotides line up with TRBD1. V shed 2 bases, J shed 5 bases, and the junction held 7 bases outside the gene matches. The CDR3 totals 15 residues. Germline values: CDR1 SQVTM, CDR2 ANQGSEA. This chain's CDR3 is CSVERRGQGAYGYTF. CDR3 in DNA: TGCAGCGTTGAAAGGAGAGGACAGGGGGCTTATGGCTACACCTTC. Drawing the rest from reference TRBV29-1 and TRBJ1-2, the complete variable domain is SAVISQKPSRDICQRGTSLTIQCQVDSQVTMMFWYRQQPGQSLTLIATANQGSEATYESGFVIDKFPISRPNLTFSTLTVSNMSPEDSSIYLCSVERRGQGAYGYTFGSGTRLTVV.

On this clonotype: Mismatch with germline at one junction end may stem from a read error. This chain joins TRBV12-3 or TRBV12-4 and TRBJ2-7, with D possibly being TRBD1 (5 bases). The CDR3 consists of 14 residues. This chain's CDR3 is CAGSLSGYSYEQYF. The CDR3 DNA is TGTGCCGGCAGTCTTTCAGGGTACTCCTACGAGCAGTACTTC.

This clonotype was seen only a few times. CDR3 sequence (DNA): TGTGCCAGCTCACCTCGGGACATTGCCCCTAACTATGGCTACACCTTC. Amino acid sequence: CASSPRDIAPNYGYTF. The genes are TRBV18 and TRBJ1-2, with D maybe TRBD1 (6 bases). Germline-derived CDR1 and CDR2 are KGHSH and LQKENI. Trimming left V 3 bases short and J 0 bases short, with 14 bases between. The CDR3 consists of 16 residues.

This clonotype was detected only a few times. V and J are TRBV5-1 and TRBJ1-1; TRBD1 is a possible D gene (6 bases). The germline V gene encodes CDR1 SGHRS and CDR2 YFSETQ. The CDR3 extends over 14 amino acids. V dropped 3 bases and J dropped 3 bases, with 12 bases sitting between them. CDR3 nucleotide sequence: TGCGCCAGCAGCTCAGGGGAGGGAGACACTGAAGCTTTCTTT. It translates to CASSSGEGDTEAFF. Full variable domain (rest looked up from reference TRBV5-1 and TRBJ1-1): KAGVTQTPRYLIKTRGQQVTLSCSPISGHRSVSWYQQTPGQGLQFLFEYFSETQRNKGNFPGRFSGRQFSNSRSEMNVSTLELGDSALYLCASSSGEGDTEAFFGQGTRLTVV.

The chain has TRBV7-2 and TRBJ2-3, with D perhaps matching TRBD1 (5 bases). This CDR3 is built from 12 residues. The V end lost 6 bases, the J end lost 4 bases, and 8 bases lay between the germline ends. Germline V CDR1 and CDR2: SGHTA, FQGNSA. CDR3 in DNA: TGTGCCAGCAGTCCAGGGTCAGATACGCAGTATTTT. Translated: CASSPGSDTQYF.

There are a few counts of this clonotype. J is TRBJ1-5 and V is TRBV5-6, with TRBD1 identical over 9 bases. This CDR3 has 17 amino acids. Trimming took 2 bases from V and 3 from J; bases not matched to a gene: 9. The germline CDR1 and CDR2 sequences are SGHDT and YYEEEE. The CDR3 DNA sequence: TGTGCCAGCAGCTTATCGCCCGGGACAGGGATCAATCAGCCCCAGCATTTT. As protein: CASSLSPGTGINQPQHF.

The chain joins TRBV15 to TRBJ1-2, with unresolved D. In germline, CDR1 is LNHNV, CDR2 YYDKDF (reference sequence). The CDR3 loop spans 15 amino acids. V dropped 0 bases and J dropped 1 base, with 9 bases sitting between them. In nucleotides, the CDR3 is TGTGCCACCAGCAGAGAAAGGATGCTTAACTATGGCTACACCTTC. Translating gives CATSRERMLNYGYTF.

The chain joins TRBV7-2 to TRBJ1-1; no firm D call. The V end was cut by 4 bases, the J end by 1 base, with 13 bases between. CDR3 size: 15 residues. CDR1 is SGHTA and CDR2 is FQGNSA in the germline V gene. In nucleotides, the CDR3 is TGTGCCAGCAGCTCCCGAGGAGGGTCGAACACTGAAGCTTTCTTT. Translating it yields CASSSRGGSNTEAFF.

The sample holds a few counts of this clonotype. The V call is TRBV5-1, the J call TRBJ2-7; TRBD1 might be the D (7 bases). Near its end, the DNA agrees better with TRBJ2-5, so the J call may be wrong. CDR3 size: 14 residues. Germline CDR1 reads SGHRS; CDR2 reads YFSETQ. In DNA, the CDR3 is TGCGCCACCCAGGGGGGAAACCCTAAAGAGACCCAGTACTTC. This encodes CATQGGNPKETQYF.